The 10 T cell receptor beta chains listed next were all sequenced from one sample in a study of identical twins. Each CDR3 protein gets one entry after TCRdb re-called the 5' RACE reads with MiXCR. The repertoire includes 700,000 to 950,000 distinct CDR3 sequences, approximately 13% of them detected once, and about 1.5% sits in the top ten. These data also formed part of another study, on yellow fever vaccine responses in identical twins.

What was sequenced was PBMCs. These receptors came from a woman aged 18-29 years in good health.

Written as DNA, the CDR3 is TGTGCCAGCAGCATAGCGGGAGTCTCCTACAATGAGCAGTTCTTC. Translating it yields CASSIAGVSYNEQFF. The rearrangement links TRBV9 to TRBJ2-1; TRBD2 matches 9 bases. There are 15 residues in the CDR3. V shed 4 bases and J 0 bases; nucleotides not matched to a gene: 2. Germline loops: CDR1 SGDLS, CDR2 YYNGEE.

About this clonotype: Sequence at one end of the junction differs from germline and may be a read error. This sequence joins TRBV3-1 and TRBJ2-1; D is unresolved. This CDR3 contains 18 residues. Germline values: CDR1 LGHDT, CDR2 YNNKEL (reference sequence). DNA of the CDR3: TGTGCCTGCAGCTTAACCCCCCGCGCTGGGTCGGTTTACAATGAGCAGTTCTTC. This gives the protein CACSLTPRAGSVYNEQFF.

The chain has TRBV7-9 and TRBJ2-2, with D possibly being TRBD1 (5 bases). This CDR3 comprises 13 residues. Trimming stripped 11 bases from V and 2 bases from J, with 12 bases between. CDR1 is SEHNR, CDR2 FQNEAQ, per germline (reference sequence). The CDR3 loop is CAGYRPNTGELFF. CDR3 sequence (DNA): TGTGCCGGGTACAGGCCCAACACCGGGGAGCTGTTTTTT.

This clonotype turned up a few times. This rearrangement joins TRBV14 to TRBJ2-2; 7 bases are shared with TRBD1. The CDR3 has 16 residues. V trimming: 1 base; J trimming: 4 bases; junction bases outside the gene matches: 6. Germline V lookup: CDR1 SGHDN, CDR2 FVKESK. For the CDR3, the DNA is TGTGCCAGCAGCCAAGGACAGGGACCCATCACCGGGGAGCTGTTTTTT. Amino acids: CASSQGQGPITGELFF.

This clonotype occurred a few times. V is TRBV11-2 and J is TRBJ2-2; 7 bases agree with TRBD1. The CDR3 is 14 residues long. Unmatched junction bases numbered 7, after V lost 5 bases and J lost 7 bases. The germline CDR1 and CDR2 sequences are SGHAT and FQNNGV. The CDR3 protein is CASSPTQGLGELFF. The DNA for the CDR3 is TGTGCCAGCAGCCCGACACAGGGGCTCGGGGAGCTGTTTTTT.

At least ten counts were recorded for this clonotype. The CDR3 loop reads CASSQRGIGLAIHEQYF. For the CDR3, the DNA is TGTGCCAGCAGCCAAAGGGGAATAGGACTAGCGATACACGAGCAGTACTTC. The chain uses TRBV3-1 and TRBJ2-7; TRBD2 aligns across 9 bases. The germline V gene encodes CDR1 LGHDT and CDR2 YNNKEL (reference sequence). The J segment lost 5 bases and the V segment lost 2 bases, leaving 13 bases of the junction unmatched. The CDR3 runs to 17 residues.

This clonotype has only a few counts. The rearrangement joins TRBV15 to TRBJ2-5, with a tentative D call TRBD2 (6 bases). There are 15 residues in the CDR3. V lost 0 bases to trimming and J lost 5 bases, with 13 bases between them. Germline V gene sequence: CDR1 LNHNV, CDR2 YYDKDF (reference sequence). CDR3 region: CATSRDPGGSETQYF. The CDR3 DNA follows: TGTGCCACCAGCAGAGATCCCGGGGGATCGGAGACCCAGTACTTC.

A few counts support this clonotype. The chain recombines TRBV4-1 with TRBJ2-1; 10 nucleotides line up with TRBD2. Germline CDR1 reads MGHRA; CDR2 reads YSYEKL. This CDR3 spans 13 amino acids. V dropped 2 bases and J dropped 14; count of bases not matched to a gene: 6. The CDR3 DNA is TGCGCCAGCAGCCAATCGGCTAGCGGGAGTGAGTTCTTC. Translating it yields CASSQSASGSEFF.

V usage is TRBV7-6 and J usage is TRBJ2-2; D is ambiguous. V lost 4 bases and J 7 bases, leaving 10 bases between the germline ends. The germline CDR1 and CDR2 sequences are SGHVS and FNYEAQ. This CDR3 comprises 13 residues. The CDR3 nucleotides read TGTGCCAGCAGCTGGCTAGACCGCGGGGAGCTGTTTTTT. Amino acid sequence: CASSWLDRGELFF. Filled out from reference TRBV7-6 and TRBJ2-2, the complete variable domain reads GAGVSQSPRYKVTKRGQDVALRCDPISGHVSLYWYRQALGQGPEFLTYFNYEAQQDKSGLPNDRFSAERPEGSISTLTIQRTEQRDSAMYRCASSWLDRGELFFGEGSRLTVL.

This clonotype has only a few counts. This rearrangement joins TRBV10-3 to TRBJ2-5; D perhaps matches TRBD1 (6 bases). Germline V gene lookup returns CDR1 ENHRY and CDR2 SYGVKD. V lost 10 bases and J 2 bases, leaving 11 bases between the germline ends. CDR3 length: 12 amino acids. CDR3 nucleotides: TGTGCCACGAGAGGACAGCAAGAGACCCAGTACTTC. Its translation is CATRGQQETQYF.